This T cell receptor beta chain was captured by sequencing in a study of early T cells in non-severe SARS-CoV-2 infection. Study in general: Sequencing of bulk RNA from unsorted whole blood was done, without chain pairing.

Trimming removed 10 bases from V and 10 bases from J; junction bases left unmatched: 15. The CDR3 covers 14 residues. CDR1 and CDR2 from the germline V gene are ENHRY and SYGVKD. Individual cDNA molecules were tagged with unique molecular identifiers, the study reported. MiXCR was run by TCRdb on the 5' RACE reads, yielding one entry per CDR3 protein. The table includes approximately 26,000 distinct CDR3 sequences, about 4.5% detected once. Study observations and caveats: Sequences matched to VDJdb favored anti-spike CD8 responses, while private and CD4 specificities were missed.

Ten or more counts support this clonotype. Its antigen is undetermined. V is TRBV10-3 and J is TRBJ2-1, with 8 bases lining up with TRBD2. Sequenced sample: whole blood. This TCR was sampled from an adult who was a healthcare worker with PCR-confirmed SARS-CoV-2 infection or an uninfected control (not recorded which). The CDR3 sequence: CATHSGTTFPEQFF. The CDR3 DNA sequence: TGTGCCACCCATAGCGGGACGACCTTCCCGGAGCAGTTCTTC.